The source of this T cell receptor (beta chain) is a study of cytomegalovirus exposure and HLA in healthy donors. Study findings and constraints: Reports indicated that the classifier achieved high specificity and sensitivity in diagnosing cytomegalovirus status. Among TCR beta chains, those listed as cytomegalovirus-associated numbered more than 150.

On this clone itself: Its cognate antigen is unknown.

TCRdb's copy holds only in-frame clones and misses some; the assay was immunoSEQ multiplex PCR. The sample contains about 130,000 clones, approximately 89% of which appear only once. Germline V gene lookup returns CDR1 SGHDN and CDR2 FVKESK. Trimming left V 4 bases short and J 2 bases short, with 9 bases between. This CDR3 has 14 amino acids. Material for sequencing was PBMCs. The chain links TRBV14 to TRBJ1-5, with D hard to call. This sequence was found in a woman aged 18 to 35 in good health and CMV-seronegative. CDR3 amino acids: CASSPKSGNQPQHF. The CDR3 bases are TGTGCCAGCAGCCCTAAATCCGGCAATCAGCCCCAGCATTTT.